One T cell receptor (beta chain) is described in this entry. The data originate from a study of early T cells in non-severe SARS-CoV-2 infection. Trimming pared 3 bases from V and 3 bases from J, leaving 11 bases between. The germline V gene has CDR1 KGHSH and CDR2 LQKENI. The CDR3 has 14 amino acids. TCRdb redid the calling of the 5' RACE reads with MiXCR, one entry per CDR3 protein. The sample contains about 60,000 distinct CDR3 sequences, around 11% of which appear only once. The source material was whole blood, sampled at baseline. The chain carries TRBV18 and TRBJ2-5; D is unclear. The origin of this receptor is an adult who was a healthcare worker with PCR-confirmed SARS-CoV-2 infection or an uninfected control (not recorded which). DNA for the CDR3: TGTGCCAGCTCACCGATGGACCTGGAAGAGACCCAGTACTTC. Its protein is CASSPMDLEETQYF.